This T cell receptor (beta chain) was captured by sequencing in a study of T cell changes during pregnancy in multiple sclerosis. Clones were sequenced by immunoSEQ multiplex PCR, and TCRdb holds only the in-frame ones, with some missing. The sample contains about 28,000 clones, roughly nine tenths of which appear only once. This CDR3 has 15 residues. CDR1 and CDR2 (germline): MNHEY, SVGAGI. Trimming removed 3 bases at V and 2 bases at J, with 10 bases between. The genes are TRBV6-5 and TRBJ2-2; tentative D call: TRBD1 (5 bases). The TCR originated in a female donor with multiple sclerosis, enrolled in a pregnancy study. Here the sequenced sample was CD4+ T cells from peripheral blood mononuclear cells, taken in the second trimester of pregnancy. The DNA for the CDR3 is TGTGCCAGCAGTTATAGGGGCGGAAACACCGGGGAGCTGTTTTTT. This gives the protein CASSYRGGNTGELFF.